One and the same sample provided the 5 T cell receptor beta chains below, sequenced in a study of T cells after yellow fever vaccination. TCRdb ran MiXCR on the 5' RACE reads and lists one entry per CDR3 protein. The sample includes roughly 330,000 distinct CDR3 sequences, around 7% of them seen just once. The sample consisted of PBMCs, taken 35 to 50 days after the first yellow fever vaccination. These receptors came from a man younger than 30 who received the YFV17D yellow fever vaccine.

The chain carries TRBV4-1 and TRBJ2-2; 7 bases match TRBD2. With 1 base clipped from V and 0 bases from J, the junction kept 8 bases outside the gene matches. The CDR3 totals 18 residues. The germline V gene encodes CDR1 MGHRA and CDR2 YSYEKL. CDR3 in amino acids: CASSQVGGGTANTGELFF. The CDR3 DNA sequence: TGCGCCAGCAGCCAAGTGGGGGGGGGTACCGCGAACACCGGGGAGCTGTTTTTT.

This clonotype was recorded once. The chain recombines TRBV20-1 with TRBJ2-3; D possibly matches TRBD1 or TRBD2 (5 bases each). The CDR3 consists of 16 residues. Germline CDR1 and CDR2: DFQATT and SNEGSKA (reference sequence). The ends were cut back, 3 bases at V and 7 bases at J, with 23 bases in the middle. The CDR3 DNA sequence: TGCAGTGCTAGGTCCGAGGGGCGAACCTTCGGAAATACGCAGTATTTT. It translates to CSARSEGRTFGNTQYF.

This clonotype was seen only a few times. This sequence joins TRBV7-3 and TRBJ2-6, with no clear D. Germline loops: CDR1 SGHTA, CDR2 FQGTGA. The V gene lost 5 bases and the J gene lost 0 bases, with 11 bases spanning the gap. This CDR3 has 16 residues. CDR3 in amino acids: CASSPSAGSGANVLTF. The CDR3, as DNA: TGTGCCAGCAGCCCCTCCGCAGGCTCTGGGGCCAACGTCCTGACTTTC.

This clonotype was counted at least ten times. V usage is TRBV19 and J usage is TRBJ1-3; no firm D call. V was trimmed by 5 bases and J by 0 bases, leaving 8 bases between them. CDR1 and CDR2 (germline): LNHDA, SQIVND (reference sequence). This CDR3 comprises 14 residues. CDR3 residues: CASSVTRSGNTIYF. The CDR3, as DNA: TGTGCCAGTAGTGTGACCCGCTCTGGAAACACCATATATTTT. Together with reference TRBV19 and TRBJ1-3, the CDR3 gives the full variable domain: DGGITQSPKYLFRKEGQNVTLSCEQNLNHDAMYWYRQDPGQGLRLIYYSQIVNDFQKGDIAEGYSVSREKKESFPLTVTSAQKNPTAFYLCASSVTRSGNTIYFGEGSWLTVV.

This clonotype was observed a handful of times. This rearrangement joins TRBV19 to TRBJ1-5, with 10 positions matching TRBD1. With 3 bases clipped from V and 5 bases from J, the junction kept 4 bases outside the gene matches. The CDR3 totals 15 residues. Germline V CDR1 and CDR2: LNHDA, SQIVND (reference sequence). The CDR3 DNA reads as TGTGCCAGTAGTATCCCGGGACAGGGGTATCAGCCCCAGCATTTT. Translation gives CASSIPGQGYQPQHF.